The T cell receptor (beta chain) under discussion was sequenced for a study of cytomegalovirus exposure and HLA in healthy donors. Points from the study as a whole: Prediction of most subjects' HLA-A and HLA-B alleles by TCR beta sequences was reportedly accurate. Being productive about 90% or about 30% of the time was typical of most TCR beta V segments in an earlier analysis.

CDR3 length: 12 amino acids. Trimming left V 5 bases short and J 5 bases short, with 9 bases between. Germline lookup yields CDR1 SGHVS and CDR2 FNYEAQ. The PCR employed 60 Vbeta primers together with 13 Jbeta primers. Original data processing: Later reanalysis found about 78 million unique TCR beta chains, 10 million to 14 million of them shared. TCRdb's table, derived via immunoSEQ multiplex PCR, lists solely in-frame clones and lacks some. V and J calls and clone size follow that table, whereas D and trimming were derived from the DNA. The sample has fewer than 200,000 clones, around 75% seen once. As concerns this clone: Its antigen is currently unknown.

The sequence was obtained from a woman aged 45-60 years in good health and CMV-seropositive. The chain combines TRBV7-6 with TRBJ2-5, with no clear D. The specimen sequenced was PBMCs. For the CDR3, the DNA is TGTGCCAGCAGCCCACACAGTGAGACCCAGTACTTC. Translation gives CASSPHSETQYF. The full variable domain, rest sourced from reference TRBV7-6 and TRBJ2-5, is GAGVSQSPRYKVTKRGQDVALRCDPISGHVSLYWYRQALGQGPEFLTYFNYEAQQDKSGLPNDRFSAERPEGSISTLTIQRTEQRDSAMYRCASSPHSETQYFGPGTRLLVL.